This is a list of T cell receptor beta chains from one sample in a study of blood T cells in healthy people across ages. TCRdb used MiXCR to reprocess the 5' RACE reads, holding one entry per CDR3 protein. The sample lists 600,000 or so distinct CDR3 sequences; roughly 30% were seen once. Sequencing used blood. These receptors were taken from a woman aged 80 or over in good health. Each CDR3 is given with its conserved first and last residue. The D gene is left open where the match is weak. Rows give clone size only sometimes, using once, few, many, or a class for an expanded clone.

TRBD1	TRBV12-3/TRBV12-4	many	TRBJ1-2	CASSSGTGDPYGYTF	TGTGCCAGCAGTTCCGGGACAGGGGACCCTTATGGCTACACCTTC
TRBD2	TRBV5-1	-	TRBJ2-6	CASSSGLADGANVLTF	TGCGCCAGCAGCTCCGGACTAGCAGACGGGGCCAACGTCCTGACTTTC
-	TRBV10-3	-	TRBJ1-2	CAISESSTVYGYTF	TGTGCCATCAGTGAGTCTTCGACAGTCTATGGCTACACCTTC
TRBD1	TRBV5-1	-	TRBJ1-6	CASSWGQGGSPLHF	TGCGCCAGCAGCTGGGGACAGGGTGGTTCACCCCTCCACTTT
TRBD1	TRBV4-2	few	TRBJ1-4	CASSQEPTGGNEKLFF	TGTGCCAGCAGCCAAGAGCCCACAGGGGGAAATGAAAAACTGTTTTTT
-	TRBV5-1	many	TRBJ2-7	CASSLAQVRGIGEQYF	TGCGCCAGCAGCTTGGCCCAAGTCAGGGGCATAGGCGAGCAGTACTTC
TRBD2	TRBV7-3	many	TRBJ2-1	CASSPLAGGPEEQFF	TGTGCCAGCAGCCCACTAGCGGGGGGGCCGGAAGAGCAGTTCTTC
TRBD1	TRBV9	-	TRBJ1-6	CASNPGTGYNSPLHF	TGTGCCAGCAACCCTGGGACAGGCTATAATTCACCCCTCCACTTT
-	TRBV24-1	few	TRBJ2-1	CATSEFENRANNEQFF	TGTGCCACCAGTGAATTTGAGAACCGGGCAAACAATGAGCAGTTCTTC
-	TRBV20-1	many	TRBJ1-2	CSASPPGRGGYTF	TGCAGTGCCTCCCCCCCTGGGAGGGGTGGCTACACCTTC
-	TRBV18	-	TRBJ1-1	CASSPNPGSTEAFF	TGTGCCAGCTCACCCAATCCGGGAAGCACTGAAGCTTTCTTT
TRBD1	TRBV6-2/TRBV6-3	-	TRBJ1-5	CASRELQGAMGNQPQHF	TGTGCCAGCAGAGAACTACAGGGGGCTATGGGCAATCAGCCCCAGCATTTT
TRBD1	TRBV3-1	-	TRBJ1-5	CASSQGQGINQPQHF	TGTGCCAGCAGCCAGGGACAGGGGATTAATCAGCCCCAGCATTTT
TRBD1	TRBV28	-	TRBJ2-5	CANSFTLSNTGGQTQYF	TGTGCCAACAGTTTTACCCTCTCGAATACAGGGGGGCAGACCCAGTACTTC
-	TRBV3-1	many	TRBJ2-1	CASSQGWGGRGDEQFF	TGTGCCAGCAGCCAAGGATGGGGGGGCCGAGGCGATGAGCAGTTCTTC
TRBD2	TRBV20-1	many	TRBJ2-3	CSAQRRSGGITDTQYF	TGCAGTGCGCAGCGACGTTCCGGGGGGATCACAGATACGCAGTATTTT
TRBD1	TRBV5-1	many	TRBJ1-2	CASSADRVGGYTF	TGCGCCAGCAGCGCCGACAGGGTCGGTGGCTACACCTTC
TRBD2	TRBV2	-	TRBJ2-5	CASVKASGRAPYRSQYF	TGTGCCAGCGTGAAGGCTAGCGGGAGGGCCCCGTATAGGTCCCAGTACTTC
TRBD1	TRBV6-6	many	TRBJ2-7	CASSYSRDRGSEQYF	TGTGCCAGCAGTTACTCTCGGGACAGGGGGTCCGAGCAGTACTTC
-	TRBV7-2	once	TRBJ2-5	CASSTNGETQYF	TGTGCCAGCAGCACAAACGGCGAGACCCAGTACTTC
TRBD1	TRBV7-3	many	TRBJ2-7	CASSLIAGGEQYF	TGTGCCAGCAGCTTAATTGCAGGGGGCGAGCAGTACTTC
-	TRBV30	few	TRBJ2-7	CAWSRLPAYEQYF	TGTGCCTGGAGCCGCCTCCCGGCCTACGAGCAGTACTTC
TRBD2	TRBV9	-	TRBJ2-5	CAGMSPGGGNEQYF	TGTGCCGGCATGTCCCCCGGGGGGGGCAATGAGCAGTACTTC
-	TRBV5-1	few	TRBJ1-2	CASSLAGIGAANYGYTF	TGCGCCAGCAGCTTGGCGGGGATAGGCGCCGCTAACTATGGCTACACCTTC
-	TRBV3-1	many	TRBJ2-5	CASSQDGKGIETQYF	TGTGCCAGCAGCCAAGATGGTAAAGGGATAGAGACCCAGTACTTC